Below, 14 T cell receptor beta chains from the same sample are listed, as sequenced in a study of blood T cell repertoires in COVID-19. TCRdb's copy holds only in-frame clones and misses some; the assay was immunoSEQ multiplex PCR. Seen here are a few hundred thousand clones, 90% observed once, and the top ten hold 6.3%. The source material was peripheral blood. All receptors come from a woman aged 45-65 years with COVID-19, enrolled during active disease.

The genes are TRBV6-5 and TRBJ2-7, with TRBD2 matching 9 bases. V was clipped by 11 bases and J by 0 bases; unmatched bases: 5. The CDR3 runs to 13 residues. Germline CDR1 reads MNHEY; CDR2 reads SVGAGI. For the CDR3, the DNA is TGTGCCGTTAAGCGGGAGGCCTCCTACGAGCAGTACTTC. Residues: CAVKREASYEQYF.

This chain joins TRBV11-3 and TRBJ2-7; 9 nucleotides agree with TRBD1. CDR3 length equals 14 residues. Per the germline V gene, CDR1 is SGHNT and CDR2 is YENEEA. The V gene end was trimmed by 5 bases and the J gene end by 2 bases; junction bases not matched to a gene: 4. The CDR3 here is CASSSRDRAYEQYF. For the CDR3, the DNA is TGTGCCAGCAGCAGCCGGGACAGGGCCTACGAGCAGTACTTC.

The CDR3 spells CASSQAVSGNTIYF. The CDR3 coding sequence is TGCGCCAGCAGCCAAGCCGTCTCTGGAAACACCATATATTTT. The genes are TRBV4-1 and TRBJ1-3; D gene ambiguous. V dropped 1 base and J dropped 0 bases, with 4 bases sitting between them. Per germline, CDR1 MGHRA and CDR2 YSYEKL. The CDR3 is 14 amino acids.

This clone was picked up one time. The chain has TRBV5-6 and TRBJ1-2; D might be TRBD1 (6 bases). Deletions cut 0 bases from V and 4 bases from J, with 19 bases between. The CDR3 extends over 17 amino acids. Germline V gene lookup returns CDR1 SGHDT and CDR2 YYEEEE. The CDR3 sequence is CASSLGAQGVVFYGYTF. CDR3 sequence (DNA): TGTGCCAGCAGCTTGGGGGCACAGGGAGTAGTGTTCTATGGCTACACCTTC.

The count of this clone is one. The V gene is TRBV5-1, the J gene TRBJ2-5, with D uncertain. The length of the CDR3 is 12 residues. Germline V gene lookup returns CDR1 SGHRS and CDR2 YFSETQ. Trimming pared 4 bases from V and 3 bases from J, leaving 7 bases between. CDR3 sequence: CASSHTKETQYF. The CDR3 region has the DNA TGCGCCAGCAGCCACACAAAAGAGACCCAGTACTTC.

The chain uses TRBV7-2 and TRBJ1-2; TRBD1 aligns across 7 bases. The ends lost 0 bases at V and 6 bases at J; junction bases unmatched: 13. CDR1 and CDR2 (germline): SGHTA, FQGNSA. The CDR3 consists of 17 residues. This CDR3 is CASSLAGTVYLKDGYTF. CDR3 sequence (DNA): TGTGCCAGCAGCTTAGCGGGGACAGTCTATTTGAAGGATGGCTACACCTTC.

V and J are TRBV5-1 and TRBJ2-7; a possible D gene is TRBD2 (6 bases). The CDR3 is made up of 14 amino acids. Trimming stripped 0 bases from V and 3 bases from J, with 10 bases between. CDR1 SGHRS and CDR2 YFSETQ come from the germline V gene. The CDR3 here is CASSLVQGLYEQYF. The CDR3 DNA is TGCGCCAGCAGCTTGGTTCAGGGACTCTACGAGCAGTACTTC.

This rearrangement joins TRBV25-1 to TRBJ1-1; unclear D gene. The CDR3 covers 13 residues. Trimming stripped 4 bases from V and 7 bases from J, with 13 bases between. Germline V gene lookup returns CDR1 MGHDK and CDR2 SYGVNS. The CDR3 region has the DNA TGTGCCAGCAGTGTCCGTTGGGCCGGTGAAGCTTTCTTT. This gives the protein CASSVRWAGEAFF.

The chain joins TRBV9 to TRBJ1-1; D is unclear. CDR1 and CDR2 from the germline V gene are SGDLS and YYNGEE. The V and J ends lost 0 bases and 6 bases respectively, with 12 bases between them. The CDR3 sequence is 14 residues long. CDR3 nucleotides: TGTGCCAGCAGCGTAGTAGAGACAATAGCTGAAGCTTTCTTT. Translating gives CASSVVETIAEAFF.

The chain carries TRBV5-1 and TRBJ2-1; no firm D call. The CDR3 is 15 amino acids. V was pared by 5 bases and J by 0 bases, with 12 bases between. Germline V gene sequence: CDR1 SGHRS, CDR2 YFSETQ. This CDR3 reads CASRRLVSSYNEQFF. CDR3 in DNA: TGCGCCAGCAGACGGCTAGTCAGCTCCTACAATGAGCAGTTCTTC.

The chain recombines TRBV7-9 with TRBJ2-5, with 7 bases lining up with TRBD2. The CDR3 runs to 16 residues. V trimming: 3 bases; J trimming: 2 bases; junction bases outside the gene matches: 9. Germline V gene lookup returns CDR1 SEHNR and CDR2 FQNEAQ (reference sequence). CDR3 DNA sequence: TGTGCCAGCAGCTTGACCGGGACTATGGGACAAGAGACCCAGTACTTC. Translating gives CASSLTGTMGQETQYF. The variable domain in full, completed from reference TRBV7-9 and TRBJ2-5, reads DTGVSQNPRHKITKRGQNVTFRCDPISEHNRLYWYRQTLGQGPEFLTYFQNEAQLEKSRLLSDRFSAERPKGSFSTLEIQRTEQGDSAMYLCASSLTGTMGQETQYFGPGTRLLVL.

The V gene is TRBV4-1, the J gene TRBJ1-2; 7 positions match TRBD1. The germline V gene encodes CDR1 MGHRA and CDR2 YSYEKL. After removal of 3 bases from V and 4 bases from J, the junction contained 8 bases not matched to a gene. The CDR3 extends over 15 amino acids. The CDR3 DNA reads TGCGCCAGCAGCCAGGACCAGACAGGGCTCTATGGCTACACCTTC. Translated, it gives CASSQDQTGLYGYTF.

The chain has TRBV3-1 (or the pseudogene TRBV3-2) and TRBJ2-7; maybe TRBD1 (6 bases). CDR3 length: 14 residues. Trimming removed 6 bases from V and 6 bases from J, with 18 bases in between. CDR1 and CDR2 from the germline V gene are LGHDT and YNNKEL (reference sequence). This chain's CDR3 is CASSFGTSHAEQYF. CDR3 DNA sequence: TGTGCCAGCAGTTTCGGGACATCCCATGCCGAGCAGTACTTC.

The rearrangement uses TRBV7-9 and TRBJ2-7; D remains unclear. CDR1 SEHNR and CDR2 FQNEAQ come from the germline V gene (reference sequence). The length of the CDR3 is 14 residues. V gave up 6 bases and J gave up 7 bases, with 19 bases separating them. CDR3 in amino acids: CASSLDSSPGEQYF. The CDR3 bases are TGTGCCAGCAGTCTCGACTCCTCCCCTGGGGAGCAGTACTTC. Together with reference TRBV7-9 and TRBJ2-7, the CDR3 gives the full variable domain: DTGVSQNPRHKITKRGQNVTFRCDPISEHNRLYWYRQTLGQGPEFLTYFQNEAQLEKSRLLSDRFSAERPKGSFSTLEIQRTEQGDSAMYLCASSLDSSPGEQYFGPGTRLTVT.